This TCR beta chain was sequenced in a study of blood T cell repertoires in COVID-19. Study as a whole: Sources were T cells, B-cell-depleted T cells, or PBMCs; the material itself was cDNA or gDNA.

The V gene's germline CDR1 is GTSNPN and CDR2 SVGIG (reference sequence). The V and J ends lost 5 bases and 8 bases, in that order; junction bases with no gene match: 4. This CDR3 has 12 residues. Authors' processing steps: Amplifying reference gene primers gave estimates of nucleated cell counts. Using immunoSEQ multiplex PCR, the repertoire was profiled, and TCRdb retains in-frame clones only, with some absent. V, J and clone size are taken as reported in that table, and D and trimming were inferred from the DNA itself. The data hold roughly 350,000 clones, with 85% observed a single time. Sequencing was performed on peripheral blood. This chain links TRBV30 with TRBJ2-4; TRBD1 agrees at 9 bases. The sequence was collected from a woman younger than 30 with acute or convalescent COVID-19. This CDR3 is CAWGDRGDIQYF. The DNA of the CDR3 is TGTGCCTGGGGAGACAGGGGGGACATTCAGTACTTC.